Below, 16 T cell receptor beta chains from the same sample are listed, as sequenced in a study of control samples from healthy donors and cancer patients. The assay was immunoSEQ multiplex PCR, and TCRdb's table has in-frame clones only and misses some. The sample has some 130,000 clones, 80% to 95% seen once. Sequenced input: blood. The receptors shown here come from a man aged 35 to 55 in good health.

The chain carries TRBV10-3 and TRBJ2-1; 10 bases fit TRBD2. The CDR3 length is 17 residues. Trimming took 0 bases from V and 2 from J; bases not matched to a gene: 4. Germline-derived CDR1 and CDR2 are ENHRY and SYGVKD. CDR3 in amino acids: CAISESGTSVPYNEQFF. The CDR3 bases are TGTGCCATCAGTGAGTCAGGGACTAGCGTCCCCTACAATGAGCAGTTCTTC.

The genes are TRBV4-1 and TRBJ1-6; no firm D call. This CDR3 comprises 14 residues. The germline V and J ends were trimmed by 0 bases and 12 bases, with 12 bases remaining between them. Germline V CDR1 and CDR2: MGHRA, YSYEKL. CDR3 sequence: CASSQDGRSQPLHF. CDR3 DNA: TGCGCCAGCAGCCAAGACGGGAGGAGTCAACCCCTCCACTTT.

The chain joins TRBV5-1 to TRBJ1-1, with D possibly being TRBD1 (6 bases). Germline values: CDR1 SGHRS, CDR2 YFSETQ. The CDR3 runs to 15 residues. V gave up 0 bases and J gave up 1 base, with 10 bases separating them. The DNA for the CDR3 is TGCGCCAGCAGCTTGGGTCTGGGGGCGAACACTGAAGCTTTCTTT. This gives the protein CASSLGLGANTEAFF.

The chain joins TRBV27 to TRBJ2-2; 7 bases map to TRBD1. Germline CDR1 reads MNHEY; CDR2 reads SMNVEV (reference sequence). The CDR3 consists of 13 residues. The junction had 3 bases not matched to a gene; V was cut back by 6 bases and J by 5 bases. CDR3 sequence: CASRTGLTGELFF. As DNA, the CDR3 is TGTGCCAGCAGGACAGGGTTAACCGGGGAGCTGTTTTTT.

The V gene is TRBV6-5, the J gene TRBJ1-5; D uncertain. From germline, CDR1 is MNHEY and CDR2 SVGAGI. Trimming pared 6 bases from V and 4 bases from J, leaving 10 bases between. CDR3 length equals 13 residues. CDR3 nucleotides: TGTGCCAGCAGGCAGGCACAGAATCAGCCCCAGCATTTT. Residues: CASRQAQNQPQHF.

This clone was seen once. The chain combines TRBV27 with TRBJ1-1; 7 bases agree with TRBD1. The CDR3 loop spans 13 amino acids. The V gene's germline CDR1 is MNHEY and CDR2 SMNVEV (reference sequence). With V trimmed by 3 bases and J by 7 bases, 5 bases remained unmatched. The CDR3 DNA reads TGTGCCAGCAGTTTTCACCGGGACAGTGAAGCTTTCTTT. Protein product: CASSFHRDSEAFF.

DNA for the CDR3: TGTGCCAGCAGCTCCGGACCTCGTCTATACAATGAGCAGTTCTTC. It encodes CASSSGPRLYNEQFF. The chain joins TRBV5-6 to TRBJ2-1; no firm D call. The CDR3 spans 15 residues. Trimming took 3 bases from V and 4 from J, leaving 14 bases between them. In germline, CDR1 is SGHDT, CDR2 YYEEEE.

The chain recombines TRBV27 with TRBJ1-1; 12 nucleotides align to TRBD1. The CDR3 totals 15 residues. Per germline, CDR1 MNHEY and CDR2 SMNVEV (reference sequence). Losses at the gene ends were 7 bases for V and 4 bases for J; bases not matched to a gene: 7. CDR3 loop: CASTPGQGAVTEAFF. CDR3 DNA sequence: TGTGCCAGCACCCCGGGACAGGGGGCTGTCACTGAAGCTTTCTTT.

The chain joins TRBV10-3 to TRBJ2-3, with D possibly matching TRBD1 (6 bases). CDR1 and CDR2 from the germline V gene are ENHRY and SYGVKD. The V gene lost 11 bases and the J gene lost 2 bases, with 14 bases spanning the gap. This CDR3 spans 13 amino acids. The CDR3 reads CAASGQPTDTQYF. Written as DNA, the CDR3 is TGTGCCGCCTCCGGACAGCCCACAGATACGCAGTATTTT.

The chain uses TRBV4-1 and TRBJ2-5, with 8 nucleotides matching TRBD2. This CDR3 spans 16 amino acids. Germline CDR1 MGHRA, CDR2 YSYEKL. J gave up 3 bases and V 1 base, and 7 bases lay outside the gene matches. The chain's CDR3 is CASSQGQTSGEETQYF. DNA for the CDR3: TGCGCCAGCAGCCAAGGACAAACTAGCGGAGAAGAGACCCAGTACTTC.

The V call is TRBV9, the J call TRBJ2-7, with 10 positions matching TRBD2. V was clipped by 0 bases and J by 8 bases; unmatched bases: 8. The CDR3 runs 15 residues. Germline lookup yields CDR1 SGDLS and CDR2 YYNGEE. Written as DNA, the CDR3 is TGTGCCAGCAGCGTAGCTACGTCTAGCGGGGGAAAGCAGTACTTC. It yields the protein CASSVATSSGGKQYF.

The CDR3 reads CASRPRGIGTGELFF. Written as DNA, the CDR3 is TGCGCCAGCAGGCCCAGGGGAATTGGGACCGGGGAGCTGTTTTTT. The rearrangement links TRBV4-1 to TRBJ2-2, with a tentative D call TRBD1 (6 bases). Germline V gives CDR1 MGHRA, CDR2 YSYEKL. V was pared by 6 bases and J by 5 bases, with 16 bases between. This CDR3 has 15 amino acids.

V gene TRBV7-3 combines with J gene TRBJ1-1; D might be TRBD1 (6 bases). V was trimmed by 5 bases and J by 6 bases, leaving 25 bases between them. Germline V gene lookup returns CDR1 SGHTA and CDR2 FQGTGA. The CDR3 runs to 17 residues. CDR3 nucleotide sequence: TGTGCCAGCAGCCCATCCCCCACCACGACAGGTAAATCTGAAGCTTTCTTT. Protein sequence: CASSPSPTTTGKSEAFF. Filled out from reference TRBV7-3 and TRBJ1-1, the complete variable domain reads GAGVSQTPSNKVTEKGKYVELRCDPISGHTALYWYRQSLGQGPEFLIYFQGTGAADDSGLPNDRFFAVRPEGSVSTLKIQRTERGDSAVYLCASSPSPTTTGKSEAFFGQGTRLTVV.

The chain employs TRBV5-4 and TRBJ2-1; 10 bases are a match to TRBD2. This CDR3 comprises 16 residues. V dropped 3 bases and J dropped 1; count of bases not matched to a gene: 4. The germline CDR1 and CDR2 sequences are SGHNT and YYREEE (reference sequence). The CDR3 region is CASSSPSGGSYNEQFF. DNA for the CDR3: TGTGCCAGCAGCTCCCCTAGCGGGGGTTCCTACAATGAGCAGTTCTTC.

V gene TRBV4-2 combines with J gene TRBJ2-7, with 7 bases that match TRBD2. CDR3 length equals 13 residues. The V and J ends lost 2 bases and 4 bases, in that order; junction bases with no gene match: 2. CDR1 LGHNA and CDR2 YNFKEQ come from the germline V gene. CDR3 amino acids: CASSQPGRYEQYF. CDR3 in DNA: TGTGCCAGCAGCCAACCCGGGAGGTACGAGCAGTACTTC.

The chain carries TRBV6-6 and TRBJ2-5; perhaps TRBD2 as D (6 bases). CDR3 length: 14 amino acids. Germline V lookup: CDR1 MNHNY, CDR2 SVGAGI (reference sequence). Trimming removed 5 bases from V and 1 base from J, with 11 bases in between. The DNA for the CDR3 is TGTGCCAGCAGTACCAGGACTATCCAAGAGACCCAGTACTTC. Amino acid sequence: CASSTRTIQETQYF.